The next 14 T cell receptor beta chains were all read from a single sample in a study of blood T cell repertoires in COVID-19. Measured with immunoSEQ multiplex PCR; TCRdb has only the in-frame clones, and not every one. Here the sample spans around 250,000 clones, 70% to 90% being singletons. Sequenced material: PBMCs or T cells enriched from blood (not recorded which). Receptors originate from a woman between 45 and 65 years old who had recovered from COVID-19.

The chain employs TRBV28 and TRBJ2-7; D might be TRBD2 (6 bases). Germline V gene lookup returns CDR1 MDHEN and CDR2 SYDVKM. The CDR3 runs to 17 residues. Between the trimmed V and J ends, which lost 2 bases and 1 base, there was a span of 18 bases. CDR3 DNA sequence: TGTGCCAGCAGTTTAAAGGTTTTAGCGGCCGGGTCCTACGAGCAGTACTTC. Translated: CASSLKVLAAGSYEQYF. The full variable domain, its missing parts supplied by reference TRBV28 and TRBJ2-7, is DVKVTQSSRYLVKRTGEKVFLECVQDMDHENMFWYRQDPGLGLRLIYFSYDVKMKEKGDIPEGYSVSREKKERFSLILESASTNQTSMYLCASSLKVLAAGSYEQYFGPGTRLTVT.

The chain has TRBV5-4 and TRBJ2-5; D not resolved. Between the trimmed V and J ends, which lost 1 base and 4 bases, there was a span of 11 bases. This CDR3 has 14 residues. Germline CDR1 is SGHNT and CDR2 is YYREEE (reference sequence). CDR3 loop: CASSLRGVPETQYF. The CDR3 DNA follows: TGTGCCAGCAGCTTGCGAGGTGTCCCAGAGACCCAGTACTTC.

V and J are TRBV4-1 and TRBJ1-4; D unresolved. The germline CDR1 and CDR2 sequences are MGHRA and YSYEKL. With 1 base removed from V and 5 bases from J, the gap between germline ends came to 11 bases. The length of the CDR3 is 15 residues. The CDR3 is CASSQVRIQNEKLFF. As DNA, the CDR3 is TGCGCCAGCAGCCAAGTGCGGATACAAAATGAAAAACTGTTTTTT.

The chain carries TRBV28 and TRBJ2-1; 8 bases match TRBD2. Germline CDR1 and CDR2: MDHEN and SYDVKM. The V gene end was trimmed by 2 bases and the J gene end by 5 bases; junction bases not matched to a gene: 5. The CDR3 has 15 residues. CDR3 sequence (DNA): TGTGCCAGCAGTTTAAAGCGGGAGCAGAACAATGAGCAGTTCTTC. Translating gives CASSLKREQNNEQFF.

The V gene is TRBV6-4, the J gene TRBJ2-1; possibly TRBD1 for D (6 bases). The V end lost 5 bases, the J end lost 4 bases, and 18 bases lay between the germline ends. This CDR3 is 16 amino acids long. CDR1 and CDR2 (germline): MRHNA, SNTAGT. The CDR3 DNA follows: TGTGCCAGCAGTAGGCGAGGGGGTTCGGGGTACAATGAGCAGTTCTTC. Residues: CASSRRGGSGYNEQFF.

The gene calls are TRBV7-3 and TRBJ2-3; D unclear. Trimming removed 7 bases from V and 2 bases from J, with 10 bases in between. The CDR3 has 13 residues. The germline CDR1 and CDR2 sequences are SGHTA and FQGTGA. The CDR3 nucleotides are TGTGCCAGCATACCTGGCACCACAGATACGCAGTATTTT. Translation: CASIPGTTDTQYF.

Only one count was recorded for this clone. The DNA of the CDR3 is TGTGCCAGCTCACCCGGAGGGGACTATCAGCCCCAGCATTTT. Amino acids: CASSPGGDYQPQHF. The V and J genes are TRBV18 and TRBJ1-5; D might be TRBD1 (5 bases). Germline V gene sequence: CDR1 KGHSH, CDR2 LQKENI. The V and J ends lost 3 bases and 5 bases respectively, with 11 bases between them. The CDR3 has 14 amino acids. Supplemented by reference TRBV18 and TRBJ1-5, the full variable domain reads NAGVMQNPRHLVRRRGQEARLRCSPMKGHSHVYWYRQLPEEGLKFMVYLQKENIIDESGMPKERFSAEFPKEGPSILRIQQVVRGDSAAYFCASSPGGDYQPQHFGDGTRLSIL.

This chain uses TRBV5-4 with TRBJ1-1; 7 nucleotides align to TRBD1. CDR1 and CDR2 from the germline V gene are SGHNT and YYREEE (reference sequence). The V segment lost 2 bases and the J segment 3 bases; nucleotides outside the gene matches: 4. The CDR3 is made up of 14 amino acids. In DNA form, the CDR3 reads TGTGCCAGCAGCTTCTTCGACAGGGACACTGAAGCTTTCTTT. Protein sequence: CASSFFDRDTEAFF.

The chain carries TRBV20-1 and TRBJ2-7, with D possibly TRBD1 on 5 matching bases. From germline, CDR1 is DFQATT and CDR2 SNEGSKA (reference sequence). V was pared by 3 bases and J by 4 bases, with 10 bases between. This CDR3 comprises 12 residues. The CDR3 DNA is TGCAGTGCTAGTGACCAGGGATACGAGCAGTACTTC. Its translation: CSASDQGYEQYF.

This chain uses TRBV4-1 with TRBJ1-5; no clear D. CDR3 length equals 15 residues. V lost 3 bases, J lost 9 bases, and 18 bases lay in between. In germline, CDR1 is MGHRA, CDR2 YSYEKL. The DNA for the CDR3 is TGCGCCAGCAGCCAGGAGGCCCTAGGGCTAGGGCCCCAGCATTTT. Translated, it gives CASSQEALGLGPQHF.

The chain carries TRBV6-5 and TRBJ1-6; D gene unclear. The ends were cut back, 6 bases at V and 6 bases at J, with 15 bases in the middle. The CDR3 is made up of 15 amino acids. Per the germline V gene, CDR1 is MNHEY and CDR2 is SVGAGI. CDR3 protein: CASSLLEGFNSPLHF. The CDR3 DNA reads TGTGCCAGCAGCCTCTTGGAGGGTTTTAATTCACCCCTCCACTTT.

The count of this clone is one. The rearrangement uses TRBV20-1 and TRBJ1-2, with D uncertain. The V end lost 6 bases, the J end lost 4 bases, and 9 bases lay between the germline ends. The germline V gene has CDR1 DFQATT and CDR2 SNEGSKA (reference sequence). This CDR3 is built from 11 residues. The CDR3 loop is CSAWSGYGYTF. In DNA form, the CDR3 reads TGCAGTGCCTGGAGCGGCTATGGCTACACCTTC.

The chain links TRBV3-1 (or the pseudogene TRBV3-2) to TRBJ1-3, with 7 bases that match TRBD1. From germline, CDR1 is LGHDT and CDR2 YNNKEL (reference sequence). This CDR3 is built from 16 residues. Losses at the gene ends were 3 bases for V and 0 bases for J; bases not matched to a gene: 5. The DNA for the CDR3 is TGTGCCAGCAGCCACCCGACAGGGAACTCTGGAAACACCATATATTTT. This sequence encodes CASSHPTGNSGNTIYF.

CDR3 DNA: TGTGCCATCAGCCCGGGACTAGCGGGAGGGCAGTACTTC. Its protein product is CAISPGLAGGQYF. J is TRBJ2-7 and V is TRBV10-3; 15 nucleotides align to TRBD2. With V trimmed by 6 bases and J by 9 bases, 3 bases remained unmatched. This CDR3 is 13 amino acids long. Per the germline V gene, CDR1 is ENHRY and CDR2 is SYGVKD.